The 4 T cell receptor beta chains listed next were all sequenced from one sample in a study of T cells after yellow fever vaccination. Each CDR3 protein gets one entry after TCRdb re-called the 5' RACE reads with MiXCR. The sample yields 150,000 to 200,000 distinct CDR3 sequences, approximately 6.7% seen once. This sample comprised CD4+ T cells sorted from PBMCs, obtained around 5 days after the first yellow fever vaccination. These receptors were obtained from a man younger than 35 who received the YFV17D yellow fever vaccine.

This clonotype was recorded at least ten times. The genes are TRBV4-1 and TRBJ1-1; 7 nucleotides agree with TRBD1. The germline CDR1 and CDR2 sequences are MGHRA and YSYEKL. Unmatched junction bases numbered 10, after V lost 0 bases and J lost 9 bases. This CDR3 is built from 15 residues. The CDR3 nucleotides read TGCGCCAGCAGCCAAGACGGGACAGCCAAGAGTCAAGCTTTCTTT. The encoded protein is CASSQDGTAKSQAFF.

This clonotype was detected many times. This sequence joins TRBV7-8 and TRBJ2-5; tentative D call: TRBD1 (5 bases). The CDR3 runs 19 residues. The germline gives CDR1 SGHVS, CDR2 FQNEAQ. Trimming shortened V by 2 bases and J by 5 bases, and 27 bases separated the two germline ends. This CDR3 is CASSLRWGLLKAEGETQYF. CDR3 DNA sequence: TGTGCCAGCAGCTTACGGTGGGGCCTCCTCAAGGCCGAAGGGGAGACCCAGTACTTC.

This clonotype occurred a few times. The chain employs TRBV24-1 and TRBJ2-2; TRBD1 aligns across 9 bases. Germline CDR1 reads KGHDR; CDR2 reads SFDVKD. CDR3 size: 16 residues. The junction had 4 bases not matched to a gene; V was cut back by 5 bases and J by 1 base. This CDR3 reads CATSGGTGKNTGELFF. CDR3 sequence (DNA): TGTGCCACCAGTGGGGGGACAGGGAAGAACACCGGGGAGCTGTTTTTT.

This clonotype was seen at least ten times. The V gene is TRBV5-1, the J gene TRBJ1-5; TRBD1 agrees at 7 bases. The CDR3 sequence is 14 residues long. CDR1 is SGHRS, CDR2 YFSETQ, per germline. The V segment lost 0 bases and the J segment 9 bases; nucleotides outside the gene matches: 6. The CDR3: CASSLGQGLGPQHF. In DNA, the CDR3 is TGCGCCAGCAGCTTGGGACAGGGCCTTGGGCCCCAGCATTTT.